A selection of T cell receptor beta chains follows, all from one sample in a study of T cell changes during pregnancy in multiple sclerosis. Libraries were prepared by immunoSEQ multiplex PCR; TCRdb keeps only in-frame clonotypes and omits some of them. The sample lists 75,000 to 100,000 clones, approximately 92% occurring once. Here the sequenced sample was peripheral blood, taken after pregnancy. The receptor source for this set is a female donor with multiple sclerosis, enrolled in a pregnancy study. CDR3s include the opening cysteine and the closing phenylalanine or tryptophan. The order of the fields is V gene, J gene, clone size, D gene, CDR3 length, CDR3 protein, CDR3 DNA. The D gene is left open where the match is weak. Expanded clones are given a class, and other clones once, few, many or no size at all.

TRBV10-1	TRBJ2-1	few	.	13	CASSESLYSEQFF	TGCGCCAGCAGTGAGTCATTATATTCTGAGCAGTTCTTC
TRBV2	TRBJ1-3	.	.	14	CASLAGAVGNTIYF	TGTGCCAGCCTGGCAGGGGCGGTTGGAAACACCATATATTTT
TRBV6-5	TRBJ1-2	once	TRBD1	13	CASTRQGVRGYTF	TGTGCCAGCACCCGACAGGGAGTGAGGGGCTACACCTTC
TRBV29-1	TRBJ2-7	.	.	15	CSVRVRLEGEAEQYF	TGCAGCGTTAGGGTAAGGTTAGAGGGTGAAGCGGAGCAGTACTTC
TRBV30	TRBJ2-3	once	TRBD2	13	CAWSVSGGLTQYF	TGTGCCTGGAGTGTTTCGGGAGGGCTAACGCAGTATTTT
TRBV7-3	TRBJ2-1	.	TRBD2	15	CASSLPGGPQNEQFF	TGTGCCAGCAGCTTACCGGGGGGGCCTCAAAATGAGCAGTTCTTC
TRBV7-9	TRBJ1-2	.	TRBD1	16	CASSLSRDRLNKGYTF	TGTGCCAGCAGCTTATCCCGGGACAGGCTCAATAAAGGCTACACCTTC
TRBV27	TRBJ2-1	.	TRBD2	17	CASTNLLAGGPHDEQFF	TGTGCCAGCACCAACCTTTTAGCGGGAGGGCCTCACGATGAGCAGTTCTTC
TRBV6-5	TRBJ2-1	once	.	14	CASTRWGGRSEQFF	TGTGCCAGCACACGATGGGGGGGCCGAAGTGAGCAGTTCTTC
TRBV19	TRBJ1-1	.	TRBD1	14	CASSRRTGRTEAFF	TGTGCCAGTAGTCGCCGGACAGGGAGGACTGAAGCTTTCTTT
TRBV18	TRBJ2-7	.	TRBD2	14	CASSGGTSDYEQYF	TGTGCCAGCTCAGGCGGGACTAGCGACTACGAGCAGTACTTC
TRBV5-1	TRBJ2-7	.	.	13	CASSPSSSYEQYF	TGCGCCAGCAGCCCTAGTAGCTCCTACGAGCAGTACTTC
TRBV5-1	TRBJ2-1	.	TRBD2	15	CASSLSGSSYNEQFF	TGCGCCAGCAGCCTTAGCGGGAGTTCCTACAATGAGCAGTTCTTC
TRBV10-3	TRBJ1-2	.	.	16	CAISETYTQDLYGYTF	TGTGCCATCAGTGAGACCTACACACAGGACCTCTATGGCTACACCTTC
TRBV5-4	TRBJ1-1	.	TRBD1	15	CASSLAGTANTEAFF	TGTGCCAGCAGCTTGGCCGGGACAGCCAACACTGAAGCTTTCTTT
TRBV30	TRBJ2-7	.	.	13	CAWSVQGVGEQYF	TGTGCCTGGAGTGTGCAAGGGGTCGGCGAGCAGTACTTC
TRBV4-1	TRBJ2-1	.	TRBD2	15	CASSSGSGGYNEQFF	TGCGCCAGCAGCTCAGGCAGCGGGGGCTACAATGAGCAGTTCTTC
TRBV6-4	TRBJ2-6	.	.	13	CASKSSGANVLTF	TGTGCCAGCAAGAGCTCCGGGGCCAACGTCCTGACTTTC
TRBV7-2	TRBJ1-6	once	.	12	CASSLQNSPLHF	TGTGCCAGCAGCTTGCAGAATTCACCCCTCCACTTT
TRBV5-1	TRBJ2-1	.	.	16	CASSLAGVRRGNEQFF	TGCGCCAGCAGCTTGGCCGGAGTCCGGAGGGGCAATGAGCAGTTCTTC
TRBV2	TRBJ2-1	once	.	13	CASSLQGNNEQFF	TGTGCCAGCAGTTTACAGGGAAACAATGAGCAGTTCTTC
TRBV27	TRBJ1-2	.	.	15	CASSRRFLANYGYTF	TGTGCCAGCAGTCGACGGTTTCTAGCTAACTATGGCTACACCTTC
TRBV7-6	TRBJ1-1	.	TRBD1	13	CASSLGGTGEAFF	TGTGCCAGCAGCTTAGGGGGGACAGGAGAAGCTTTCTTT
TRBV16	TRBJ1-5	.	.	13	CASSQGSNQPQHF	TGTGCCAGCAGCCAAGGCAGCAATCAGCCCCAGCATTTT
TRBV29-1	TRBJ2-7	.	TRBD1	13	CSVGGQATYEQYF	TGCAGCGTTGGGGGACAGGCAACCTACGAGCAGTACTTC
TRBV6-4	TRBJ1-2	.	.	14	CASSDSGATYGYTF	TGTGCCAGCAGTGACTCGGGCGCGACCTATGGCTACACCTTC
TRBV30	TRBJ2-2	.	.	14	CAWSEAPGAGELFF	TGTGCCTGGAGTGAAGCCCCGGGGGCCGGGGAGCTGTTTTTT
TRBV15	TRBJ2-7	.	TRBD2	15	CATSRGLADFYEQYF	TGTGCCACCAGCAGGGGACTAGCGGACTTCTACGAGCAGTACTTC
TRBV7-8	TRBJ1-1	.	.	13	CASSLGSVFGAFF	TGTGCCAGCAGCTTAGGTAGTGTGTTCGGAGCTTTCTTT
TRBV4-1	TRBJ1-5	.	.	17	CASSQETIWTGNQPQHF	TGCGCCAGCAGCCAAGAGACTATTTGGACAGGCAATCAGCCCCAGCATTTT
TRBV6-1	TRBJ2-1	.	TRBD1	15	CASRKTGTVYNEQFF	TGTGCCAGCAGAAAAACCGGGACAGTATACAATGAGCAGTTCTTC
TRBV4-1	TRBJ2-1	.	TRBD2	18	CASSQDGMAGGPKREQFF	TGCGCCAGCAGCCAAGATGGCATGGCGGGGGGGCCGAAGCGAGAGCAGTTCTTC
TRBV27	TRBJ2-7	.	.	11	CASRRGMVQYF	TGTGCCAGCAGAAGGGGAATGGTACAGTACTTC
TRBV27	TRBJ1-6	once	.	14	CASSLAGDNSPLHF	TGTGCCAGCAGTTTGGCGGGGGATAATTCACCCCTCCACTTT
TRBV25-1	TRBJ1-1	.	.	14	CASSDEAMNTEAFF	TGTGCCAGCAGTGATGAGGCTATGAACACTGAAGCTTTCTTT
TRBV9	TRBJ2-3	.	TRBD2	21	CASSVTTSGRFDVESTDTQYF	TGTGCCAGCAGCGTAACGACTAGCGGGAGGTTTGATGTTGAGAGCACAGATACGCAGTATTTT
TRBV9	TRBJ2-5	.	TRBD2	15	CASSVELAGGSPQYF	TGTGCCAGCAGCGTAGAACTAGCGGGGGGGTCCCCCCAGTACTTC